The 22 T cell receptor beta chains below come from one sample, sequenced in a study of T-cell memory formation after mild COVID-19. TCRdb called the 5' RACE reads again in MiXCR, with one record for every CDR3 protein. Of 430,000 or so distinct CDR3 sequences listed, more than 20% are singletons. Sequencing was done on a sample of PBMCs or a T cell subset sorted from them (not recorded which). All receptors come from an adult woman who had mild COVID-19 (a few samples of this study predate the infection). Cell type and time point are not known.

The chain joins TRBV6-1 to TRBJ1-1; D perhaps matches TRBD1 (6 bases). CDR3 size: 14 residues. Trimming shortened V by 8 bases and J by 1 base, and 14 bases separated the two germline ends. Germline V gene sequence: CDR1 MNHNS, CDR2 SASEGT. The CDR3 nucleotides are TGTGCCAGCTTCGGTCAGGGGAAGAACACTGAAGCTTTCTTT. Its protein product is CASFGQGKNTEAFF.

V is TRBV11-2 and J is TRBJ2-1, with a tentative D call TRBD2 (5 bases). CDR3 length equals 15 residues. Germline V gives CDR1 SGHAT, CDR2 FQNNGV. The V and J ends lost 5 bases and 0 bases respectively, with 11 bases between them. The CDR3 region has the DNA TGTGCCAGCAGCCGAGCGGTCCACTCCTACAATGAGCAGTTCTTC. Protein: CASSRAVHSYNEQFF.

The chain recombines TRBV7-2 with TRBJ2-7; a weak D match, TRBD2 (5 bases). The germline gives CDR1 SGHTA, CDR2 FQGNSA. This CDR3 contains 14 residues. Trimming took off 5 bases at V and 2 bases at J, with 13 bases between the two ends. CDR3 in amino acids: CASSLLAITYEQYF. For the CDR3, the DNA is TGTGCCAGCAGCCTCCTAGCAATTACCTACGAGCAGTACTTC.

The chain has TRBV20-1 and TRBJ2-7; 8 bases line up with TRBD2. Losses at the gene ends were 5 bases for V and 6 bases for J; bases not matched to a gene: 15. Germline values: CDR1 DFQATT, CDR2 SNEGSKA (reference sequence). This CDR3 is 15 amino acids long. The CDR3 DNA is TGCAGTGCTGCCGGCCCCGGACTAGCATCGAGCGAGCAGTACTTC. As protein: CSAAGPGLASSEQYF.

This clonotype was counted at least ten times. V usage is TRBV5-1 and J usage is TRBJ1-5, with TRBD1 identical over 7 bases. V shed 0 bases and J 6 bases; nucleotides not matched to a gene: 6. Looked up from germline, CDR1 is SGHRS and CDR2 is YFSETQ. The CDR3 runs 15 residues. CDR3 residues: CASSLGDSGIQPQHF. CDR3 DNA sequence: TGCGCCAGCAGCTTGGGGGACAGTGGGATTCAGCCCCAGCATTTT.

The chain recombines TRBV4-1 with TRBJ1-5; no definite D call. Trimming removed 1 base at V and 6 bases at J, with 7 bases between. The germline V gene encodes CDR1 MGHRA and CDR2 YSYEKL. The CDR3 loop spans 13 amino acids. CDR3 residues: CASSQGTPQPQHF. Written as DNA, the CDR3 is TGCGCCAGCAGCCAAGGTACCCCTCAGCCCCAGCATTTT.

The chain is built from TRBV6-5 and TRBJ1-2; D is perhaps TRBD1 (5 bases). The V gene lost 0 bases and the J gene lost 8 bases, with 10 bases spanning the gap. Germline assignment: CDR1 MNHEY and CDR2 SVGAGI. CDR3 length equals 13 residues. The CDR3 is CASSYSPGQGYTF. The CDR3 region has the DNA TGTGCCAGCAGTTACTCGCCAGGGCAGGGCTACACCTTC.

This clonotype was picked up a small number of times. The V call is TRBV27, the J call TRBJ2-7, with D hard to call. V lost 5 bases to trimming and J lost 2 bases, with 22 bases between them. Per germline, CDR1 MNHEY and CDR2 SMNVEV (reference sequence). The CDR3 totals 17 residues. The CDR3, as DNA: TGTGCCAGCAGTCATAACCTCCTTGGACCCCGAACCTACGAGCAGTACTTC. Translation: CASSHNLLGPRTYEQYF.

The chain couples TRBV6-5 to TRBJ2-3; 9 bases map to TRBD2. This CDR3 contains 15 residues. CDR1 and CDR2 from the germline V gene are MNHEY and SVGAGI. V lost 5 bases and J lost 8; bases outside the gene matches: 11. CDR3 in amino acids: CASSRLAAVPLTQYF. The CDR3 nucleotides read TGTGCCAGCAGTAGACTAGCGGCGGTCCCCCTTACGCAGTATTTT.

This clonotype was observed a handful of times. The rearrangement uses TRBV6-5 and TRBJ2-7; 16 nucleotides align to TRBD2. The V gene end was trimmed by 7 bases and the J gene end by 7 bases; junction bases not matched to a gene: 16. The CDR3 is 18 amino acids. Per germline, CDR1 MNHEY and CDR2 SVGAGI. The CDR3 region has the DNA TGTGCCAGCAATCCGGGACTAGCGGGAGGGCCGGACTTCTCGGAGCAGTACTTC. Encoded protein: CASNPGLAGGPDFSEQYF.

The chain couples TRBV13 to TRBJ1-2; D perhaps matches TRBD1 (5 bases). CDR3 length: 15 amino acids. V was clipped by 4 bases and J by 2 bases, with 14 bases between them. Germline V lookup: CDR1 PRHDT, CDR2 FYEKMQ (reference sequence). CDR3 sequence: CASSSSGLLNYGYTF. CDR3 coding DNA: TGTGCCAGCAGCTCCTCGGGGCTCCTGAACTATGGCTACACCTTC.

This clonotype was detected a few times. The gene calls are TRBV29-1 and TRBJ2-2, with D unclear. CDR1 and CDR2 from the germline V gene are SQVTM and ANQGSEA. The CDR3 spans 12 residues. Trimming removed 4 bases at V and 1 base at J, with 4 bases between. CDR3 in DNA: TGCAGCGTTGGATGGAACACCGGGGAGCTGTTTTTT. This sequence encodes CSVGWNTGELFF.

The chain combines TRBV10-3 with TRBJ2-7; 7 bases are shared with TRBD1. The length of the CDR3 is 14 residues. V was pared by 2 bases and J by 2 bases, with 3 bases of the junction left unmatched. CDR1 is ENHRY and CDR2 is SYGVKD in the germline V gene. The CDR3 coding sequence is TGTGCCATCAGTGAGGTTGACAGGGCCTACGAGCAGTACTTC. This sequence encodes CAISEVDRAYEQYF.

V usage is TRBV6-6 and J usage is TRBJ2-2; 7 bases map to TRBD1. The J segment lost 10 bases and the V segment lost 8 bases, leaving 16 bases of the junction unmatched. The CDR3 runs to 15 residues. Germline V gene data show CDR1 as MNHNY and CDR2 as SVGAGI (reference sequence). CDR3 loop: CASAQGHPSPKELFF. CDR3 DNA sequence: TGTGCCAGCGCACAGGGGCACCCCTCGCCGAAGGAGCTGTTTTTT.

The chain joins TRBV7-8 to TRBJ2-3, with unresolved D. Germline assignment: CDR1 SGHVS and CDR2 FQNEAQ. The CDR3 totals 14 residues. The germline V and J ends were trimmed by 6 bases and 4 bases, with 14 bases remaining between them. CDR3 DNA: TGTGCCAGCAGTTCTCGACCTGGGGCAGATACGCAGTATTTT. Residues: CASSSRPGADTQYF.

This clonotype was picked up a small number of times. This sequence joins TRBV12-3 or TRBV12-4 and TRBJ2-4, with D possibly being TRBD1 (6 bases). There are 13 residues in the CDR3. V lost 6 bases, J lost 9 bases, and 15 bases lay in between. The CDR3 spells CASSNLDSGIQYF. CDR3 nucleotides: TGTGCCAGCAGCAACCTGGACAGTGGCATTCAGTACTTC.

This clonotype was seen a few times. This rearrangement joins TRBV6-2 or TRBV6-3 to TRBJ2-7; 13 bases match TRBD2. Germline V gene lookup returns CDR1 MNHEY and CDR2 SVGEGT. The junction had 1 base not matched to a gene; V was cut back by 2 bases and J by 0 bases. The CDR3 totals 16 residues. The CDR3 loop reads CASSYRTSGSSYEQYF. CDR3 sequence (DNA): TGTGCCAGCAGTTACCGGACTAGCGGGAGCTCCTACGAGCAGTACTTC.

This clonotype was picked up a small number of times. The rearrangement links TRBV18 to TRBJ2-3; either TRBD1 or TRBD2 may fit D (6 bases each). The germline V and J ends were trimmed by 6 bases and 5 bases, with 21 bases remaining between them. Per the germline V gene, CDR1 is KGHSH and CDR2 is LQKENI. CDR3 size: 16 residues. The CDR3 protein is CASSSPTGAVLDTQYF. CDR3 in DNA: TGTGCCAGCTCCTCTCCGACGGGGGCAGTCCTAGATACGCAGTATTTT.

This clonotype was found a few times. The DNA for the CDR3 is TGTGCCGGAGGAGGTAGCGGGGTCGGCGAGCAGTTCTTC. This sequence encodes CAGGGSGVGEQFF. This chain links TRBV3-1 with TRBJ2-1; 8 nucleotides match TRBD2. Germline V lookup: CDR1 LGHDT, CDR2 YNNKEL (reference sequence). The CDR3 length is 13 residues. The ends lost 11 bases at V and 10 bases at J; junction bases unmatched: 13.

V usage is TRBV27 and J usage is TRBJ1-2, with 7 bases aligning to TRBD1. The CDR3 is made up of 14 amino acids. V shed 4 bases and J 5 bases; nucleotides not matched to a gene: 7. Germline lookup yields CDR1 MNHEY and CDR2 SMNVEV (reference sequence). CDR3 in DNA: TGTGCCAGCAGTTCATCCGGGACAGATTATGGCTACACCTTC. It is translated as CASSSSGTDYGYTF.

This clonotype was seen at least ten times. The chain couples TRBV20-1 to TRBJ2-7; D is uncertain. Trimming removed 0 bases from V and 6 bases from J, with 15 bases in between. Per the germline V gene, CDR1 is DFQATT and CDR2 is SNEGSKA (reference sequence). This CDR3 region has 14 residues. In DNA, the CDR3 is TGCAGTGCTAGAGATCGATTAAGGAGAGGCGAGCAGTACTTC. Protein product: CSARDRLRRGEQYF.

The V and J genes are TRBV27 and TRBJ2-5; 8 bases match TRBD2. With 3 bases clipped from V and 2 bases from J, the junction kept 5 bases outside the gene matches. The CDR3 is 15 residues long. The germline gives CDR1 MNHEY, CDR2 SMNVEV (reference sequence). Here the CDR3 DNA reads TGTGCCAGCAGTTTCTTAGCGGGGTTACAAGAGACCCAGTACTTC. This translates into CASSFLAGLQETQYF.